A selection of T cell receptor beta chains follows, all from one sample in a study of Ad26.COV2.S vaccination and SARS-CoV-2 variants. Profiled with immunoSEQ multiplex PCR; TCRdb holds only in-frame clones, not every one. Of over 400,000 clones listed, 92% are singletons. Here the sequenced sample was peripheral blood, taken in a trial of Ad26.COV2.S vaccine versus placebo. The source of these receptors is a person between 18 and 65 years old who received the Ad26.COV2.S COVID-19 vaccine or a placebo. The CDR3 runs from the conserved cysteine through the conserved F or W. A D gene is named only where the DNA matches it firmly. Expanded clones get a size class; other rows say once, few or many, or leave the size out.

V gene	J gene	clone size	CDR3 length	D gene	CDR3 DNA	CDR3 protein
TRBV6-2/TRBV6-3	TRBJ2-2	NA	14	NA	TGTGCCAGCAGTTACTCGATGGACACCGGGGAGCTGTTTTTT	CASSYSMDTGELFF
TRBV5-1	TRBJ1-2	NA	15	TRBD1	TGCGCCAGCAGCTTGGAGGGACAGGGAAACTATGGCTACACCTTC	CASSLEGQGNYGYTF
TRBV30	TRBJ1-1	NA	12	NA	TGTGCCTGGAACGGACAGAATGTCGGAGCTTTCTTT	CAWNGQNVGAFF
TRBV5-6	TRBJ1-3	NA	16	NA	TGTGCCAGCAGCTTGGGGGACCGACACTCTGGAAACACCATATATTTT	CASSLGDRHSGNTIYF
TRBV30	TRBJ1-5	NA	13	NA	TGTGCCTGTTCCGGAATTAGCAATCAGCCCCAGCATTTT	CACSGISNQPQHF
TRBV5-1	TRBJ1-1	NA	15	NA	TGCGCCAGCAGCCAATTGGTGGGGGCCGCCACTGAAGCTTTCTTT	CASSQLVGAATEAFF
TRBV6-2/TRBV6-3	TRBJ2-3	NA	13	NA	TGTGCCAGCAGTTATCCACGGACAGATACGCAGTATTTT	CASSYPRTDTQYF
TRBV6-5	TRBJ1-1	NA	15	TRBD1	TGTGCCAGCAGTTATCCGGGACAGCGGAGCACTGAAGCTTTCTTT	CASSYPGQRSTEAFF
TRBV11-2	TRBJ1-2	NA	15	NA	TGTGCCAGCAGCTTTGACACCACGGCTAACTATGGCTACACCTTC	CASSFDTTANYGYTF
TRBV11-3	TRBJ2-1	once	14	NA	TGTGCCAGCAGCTTACTGGGGTCGGGCAATGAGCAGTTCTTC	CASSLLGSGNEQFF
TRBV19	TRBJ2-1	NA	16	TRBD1	TGTGCCAGTAGTCTCGACAGGGTTCGGTGGGGCAATGAGCAGTTCTTC	CASSLDRVRWGNEQFF
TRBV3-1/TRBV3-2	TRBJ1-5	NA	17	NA	TGTGCCAGCAGCCAAGAGGCATTTGGACTCAGCAATCAGCCCCAGCATTTT	CASSQEAFGLSNQPQHF
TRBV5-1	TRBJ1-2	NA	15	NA	TGCGCCAGCAGCTTCGGGGGGTACGCAGGGGACGGCTACACCTTC	CASSFGGYAGDGYTF
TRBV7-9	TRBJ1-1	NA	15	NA	TGTGCCAGCAGAATTTTCGGCAGGGGTGAGACTGAAGCTTTCTTT	CASRIFGRGETEAFF
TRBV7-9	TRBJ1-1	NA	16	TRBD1	TGTGCCAGCAGCTTAGCGGCAGGGGGAATTGGCACTGAAGCTTTCTTT	CASSLAAGGIGTEAFF
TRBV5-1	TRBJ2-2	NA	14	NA	TGCGCCAGCAGCACCTCCCAGGGATGGGGGGAGCTGTTTTTT	CASSTSQGWGELFF
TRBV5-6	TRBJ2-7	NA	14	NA	TGTGCCAGCAGCTGGAGGCAGGGTTCCTACGAGCAGTACTTC	CASSWRQGSYEQYF
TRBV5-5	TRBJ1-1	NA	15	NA	TGTGCCAGCAGCTTATGGTTGGGGGGAGGAACTGAAGCTTTCTTT	CASSLWLGGGTEAFF
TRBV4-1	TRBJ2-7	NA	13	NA	TGCGCCAGCAGCCAAGAAAGGGGACGCGAGCAGTACTTC	CASSQERGREQYF
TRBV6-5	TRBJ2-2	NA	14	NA	TGTGCCAGCAGAGTCACTAGGGACACCGGGGAGCTGTTTTTT	CASRVTRDTGELFF
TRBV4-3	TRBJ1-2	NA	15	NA	TGCGCCAGCAGCCAAGATCGGGGCGAAAACTATGGCTACACCTTC	CASSQDRGENYGYTF
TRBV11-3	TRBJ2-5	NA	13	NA	TGTGCCAGCAGCTTAGTGTACCAAGAGACCCAGTACTTC	CASSLVYQETQYF
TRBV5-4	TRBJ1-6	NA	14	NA	TGTGCCAGCAGCCATCCCTCGGAGGGGTCCTCCCTCCACTTT	CASSHPSEGSSLHF
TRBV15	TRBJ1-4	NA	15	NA	TGTGCCACCAACCCCTTGGCAGGGGCGGGCGAAAAACTGTTTTTT	CATNPLAGAGEKLFF
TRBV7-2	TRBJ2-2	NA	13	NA	TGTGCCAGCAACCAAATGGACAGCGGGGAGCTGTTTTTT	CASNQMDSGELFF
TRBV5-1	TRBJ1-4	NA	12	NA	TGCGCCAGCAGCGCAAAGGGAGAAAAACTGTTTTTT	CASSAKGEKLFF
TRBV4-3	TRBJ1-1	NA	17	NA	TGCGCCAGCAGCCAAGCCCCAAAGGGAGGGTTTAGCACTGAAGCTTTCTTT	CASSQAPKGGFSTEAFF
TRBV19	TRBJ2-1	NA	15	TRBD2	TGTGCCAGTAGCACTAGCGGGGGGGCCGAAAATGAGCAGTTCTTC	CASSTSGGAENEQFF
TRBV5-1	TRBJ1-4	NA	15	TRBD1	TGCGCCAGCAGCTTGGCCGGGACAGGGGGTGAAAAACTGTTTTTT	CASSLAGTGGEKLFF
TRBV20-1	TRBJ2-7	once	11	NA	TGCAGTGCTAGGGGAGGTGGCGAGCAGTACTTC	CSARGGGEQYF
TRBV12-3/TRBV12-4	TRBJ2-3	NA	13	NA	TGTGCCAGCAGTAATAGGATCACAGATACGCAGTATTTT	CASSNRITDTQYF